The next 17 T cell receptor beta chains were all read from a single sample in a study of blood T cell repertoires in COVID-19. Sequencing was performed with immunoSEQ multiplex PCR; in TCRdb, only in-frame clones are kept and a portion is missing. The sample includes some 120,000 clones, 70% to 75% of them seen just once. The sequencing input was peripheral blood. The source of these receptors is a man between 60 and 75 years old with acute or convalescent COVID-19.

This clone was found once. The gene calls are TRBV11-2 and TRBJ2-7, with 7 bases that match TRBD2. Looked up from germline, CDR1 is SGHAT and CDR2 is FQNNGV. There are 15 residues in the CDR3. V trimming: 4 bases; J trimming: 5 bases; junction bases outside the gene matches: 11. CDR3 region: CASSSSPGLPNEQYF. CDR3 nucleotide sequence: TGTGCCAGCAGCTCCTCCCCGGGACTACCTAACGAGCAGTACTTC.

The chain is built from TRBV14 and TRBJ1-6, with TRBD1 as a possible D gene (5 bases). CDR3 length: 13 amino acids. V lost 5 bases and J lost 7, with 9 bases in between. The V gene's germline CDR1 is SGHDN and CDR2 FVKESK. This CDR3 reads CASSSRGNSPLHF. CDR3 sequence (DNA): TGTGCCAGCAGCTCCCGGGGGAATTCACCCCTCCACTTT.

The chain uses TRBV7-2 and TRBJ1-2; tentatively, D is TRBD1 (6 bases). The CDR3 has 16 amino acids. Germline V gene sequence: CDR1 SGHTA, CDR2 FQGNSA. V was cut by 1 base and J by 2 bases, with 14 bases left in between. CDR3 protein: CASSLGTANSNYGYTF. CDR3 in DNA: TGTGCCAGCAGCTTAGGGACAGCCAACTCAAACTATGGCTACACCTTC.

The chain employs TRBV7-9 and TRBJ2-7, with 9 bases matching TRBD1. The CDR3 sequence is 15 residues long. In germline, CDR1 is SEHNR, CDR2 FQNEAQ (reference sequence). Unmatched junction bases numbered 8, after V lost 1 base and J lost 7 bases. The CDR3 protein is CASSLGTRTGEEQYF. CDR3 nucleotides: TGTGCCAGCAGCTTAGGTACTAGGACAGGGGAAGAGCAGTACTTC.

As regards this clone: At one end, the junction sequence differs from germline, possibly due to a read error. J is TRBJ1-2 and V is TRBV29-1, with D maybe TRBD1 (5 bases). Germline V gene sequence: CDR1 SQVTM, CDR2 ANQGSEA. This CDR3 is built from 11 residues. The chain's CDR3 is CSSWVAGLTSF. CDR3 nucleotide sequence: TGCAGCTCTTGGGTGGCGGGGCTCACCTCCTTC. Full variable domain (remainder filled in from reference TRBV29-1 and TRBJ1-2): SAVISQKPSRDICQRGTSLTIQCQVDSQVTMMFWYRQQPGQSLTLIATANQGSEATYESGFVIDKFPISRPNLTFSTLTVSNMSPEDSSIYLCSSWVAGLTSFGSGTRLTVV.

V gene TRBV10-2 combines with J gene TRBJ2-5; 7 bases agree with TRBD1. The CDR3 length is 13 residues. Germline V CDR1 and CDR2: WSHSY, SAAADI. V shed 6 bases, J shed 1 base, and the junction held 2 bases outside the gene matches. CDR3 in amino acids: CASRQGTQETQYF. In nucleotides, the CDR3 is TGCGCCAGCAGACAGGGGACCCAAGAGACCCAGTACTTC.

This clone was detected only once. This rearrangement joins TRBV3-1 (or the pseudogene TRBV3-2) to TRBJ1-1, with a weak D call TRBD1 (5 bases). The CDR3 length is 13 residues. V gave up 0 bases and J gave up 11 bases, with 13 bases separating them. Looked up from germline, CDR1 is LGHDT and CDR2 is YNNKEL (reference sequence). The CDR3 sequence is CASSQDSGGSAFF. DNA of the CDR3: TGTGCCAGCAGCCAAGATTCGGGGGGGTCTGCTTTCTTT.

The chain carries TRBV3-1 (or the pseudogene TRBV3-2) and TRBJ1-2; no definite D call. CDR3 size: 11 residues. The V and J ends lost 1 base and 7 bases respectively, with 4 bases between them. The V gene's germline CDR1 is LGHDT and CDR2 YNNKEL (reference sequence). The CDR3 DNA is TGTGCCAGCAGCCAAGGCGGTGGCTACACCTTC. This translates into CASSQGGGYTF.

Details on this clone: This CDR3 is also generated by other DNA sequences in the sample. The J gene is TRBJ1-1, the V gene TRBV20-1; no clear D gene. V dropped 6 bases and J dropped 1 base, with 6 bases sitting between them. This CDR3 has 11 amino acids. The germline CDR1 and CDR2 sequences are DFQATT and SNEGSKA (reference sequence). CDR3 region: CSARGNTEAFF. CDR3 sequence (DNA): TGCAGTGCCCGAGGGAACACTGAAGCTTTCTTT.

The chain carries TRBV14 and TRBJ2-7, with D possibly being TRBD2 (6 bases). Germline values: CDR1 SGHDN, CDR2 FVKESK. V was clipped by 3 bases and J by 2 bases, with 14 bases between them. This CDR3 comprises 15 residues. The CDR3 here is CASSQATTRPYEQYF. The DNA for the CDR3 is TGTGCCAGCAGCCAGGCGACGACTAGGCCCTACGAGCAGTACTTC.

The V call is TRBV2, the J call TRBJ2-4, with 9 bases aligning to TRBD1. Germline V gene data show CDR1 as SNHLY and CDR2 as FYNNEI. The CDR3 loop spans 15 amino acids. With 4 bases clipped from V and 11 bases from J, the junction kept 12 bases outside the gene matches. The DNA of the CDR3 is TGTGCCAGCAGTGGGGACAGGGCAGGGGTTCGCTTTCAGTACTTC. This sequence encodes CASSGDRAGVRFQYF.

This clone was counted between two and nine times. The chain links TRBV10-2 to TRBJ2-3; 10 nucleotides match TRBD2. V lost 7 bases and J lost 0; bases outside the gene matches: 7. The CDR3 length is 16 residues. From germline, CDR1 is WSHSY and CDR2 SAAADI. CDR3 in amino acids: CASTSLAGVSTDTQYF. The CDR3 DNA sequence: TGCGCCAGCACTTCCCTAGCGGGGGTGAGCACAGATACGCAGTATTTT.

The chain couples TRBV5-1 to TRBJ1-1, with D perhaps matching TRBD1 (6 bases). The V end was cut by 3 bases, the J end by 8 bases, with 14 bases between. Germline V gene data show CDR1 as SGHRS and CDR2 as YFSETQ. This CDR3 contains 13 residues. For the CDR3, the DNA is TGCGCCAGCAGCTCCGAACCGCAGGGGGAAGCTTTCTTT. This codes for CASSSEPQGEAFF.

The V and J genes are TRBV6-6 and TRBJ2-2; no clear D. The germline V and J ends were trimmed by 3 bases and 3 bases, with 5 bases remaining between them. The CDR3 totals 13 residues. Per germline, CDR1 MNHNY and CDR2 SVGAGI (reference sequence). CDR3 residues: CASSYTDTGELFF. Written as DNA, the CDR3 is TGTGCCAGCAGTTATACGGACACCGGGGAGCTGTTTTTT.

This clone was seen a few times. V is TRBV30 and J is TRBJ1-6; no clear D gene. Trimming stripped 3 bases from V and 3 bases from J, with 6 bases between. This CDR3 is 13 amino acids long. The germline V gene has CDR1 GTSNPN and CDR2 SVGIG (reference sequence). The CDR3 DNA is TGTGCCTGGAGGGGAGACTATAATTCACCCCTCCACTTT. It is translated as CAWRGDYNSPLHF.

The chain is built from TRBV7-2 and TRBJ1-2; perhaps TRBD1 as D (6 bases). The CDR3 consists of 15 residues. Germline V gene data show CDR1 as SGHTA and CDR2 as FQGNSA. V was shortened by 7 bases and J by 5 bases, with 20 bases between the two germline ends. The CDR3 sequence: CASTAAVRGNYGYTF. The DNA for the CDR3 is TGTGCCAGCACCGCCGCGGTCAGGGGAAATTATGGCTACACCTTC.

The V and J genes are TRBV5-6 and TRBJ1-2; D unclear. Trimming removed 0 bases from V and 0 bases from J, with 9 bases in between. Germline CDR1 and CDR2: SGHDT and YYEEEE. The CDR3 loop spans 15 amino acids. CDR3 loop: CASSLGGQANYGYTF. CDR3 nucleotide sequence: TGTGCCAGCAGCTTGGGCGGGCAGGCTAACTATGGCTACACCTTC.